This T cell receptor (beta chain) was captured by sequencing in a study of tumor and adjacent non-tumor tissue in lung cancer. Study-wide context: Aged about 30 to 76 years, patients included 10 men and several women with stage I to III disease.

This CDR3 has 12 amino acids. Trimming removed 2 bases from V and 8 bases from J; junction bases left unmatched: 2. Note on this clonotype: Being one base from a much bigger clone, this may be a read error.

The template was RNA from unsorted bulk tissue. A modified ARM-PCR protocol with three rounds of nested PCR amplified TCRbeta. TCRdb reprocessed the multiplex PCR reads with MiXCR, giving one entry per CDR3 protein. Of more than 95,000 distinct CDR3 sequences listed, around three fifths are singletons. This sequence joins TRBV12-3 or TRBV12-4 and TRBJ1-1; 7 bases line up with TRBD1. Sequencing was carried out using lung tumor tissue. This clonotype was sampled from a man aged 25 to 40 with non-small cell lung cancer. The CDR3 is CASSLMGQEAFF. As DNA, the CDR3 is TGTGCCAGCAGTTTAATGGGACAGGAAGCTTTCTTT.